These 2 T cell receptor beta chains originate from one sample sequenced in a study of T-cell reconstitution after alpha-beta-depleted transplantation in children. Molecular barcoding with unique molecular identifiers was used for the TCRbeta library. TCRdb independently ran MiXCR on the PCR reads; one entry per CDR3 protein. The data contain a few hundred thousand distinct CDR3 sequences, around a tenth of them seen just once; the ten biggest clones take up 2% to 3%. The source material was PBMCs from the stem cell graft donor, sampled from the stem cell graft. All receptors derive from a human donor who donated a stem cell graft to a child with acute lymphoblastic leukemia.

This clonotype occurred a few times. The chain has TRBV18 and TRBJ2-7, with 10 positions matching TRBD1. Germline assignment: CDR1 KGHSH and CDR2 LQKENI. The J segment lost 4 bases and the V segment lost 6 bases, leaving 9 bases of the junction unmatched. CDR3 length: 15 residues. CDR3 residues: CASSDPGDRGYEQYF. CDR3 nucleotides: TGTGCCAGCTCCGACCCGGGGGACAGGGGATACGAGCAGTACTTC.

This clonotype was seen a few times. The genes are TRBV7-9 and TRBJ2-7; D possibly corresponds to TRBD2 (6 bases). Deletions cut 5 bases from V and 1 base from J, with 21 bases between. Germline CDR1 reads SEHNR; CDR2 reads FQNEAQ (reference sequence). The CDR3 contains 17 residues. The CDR3 spells CASSVSAGTFPSYEQYF. The CDR3, as DNA: TGTGCCAGCAGCGTGAGTGCCGGGACTTTCCCATCCTACGAGCAGTACTTC.